Following are 32 T cell receptor beta chains from one sample sequenced in a study of T cell repertoires in cytomegalovirus infection. TCRdb redid the calling of the reads with MiXCR, one entry per CDR3 protein. The table shows fewer than 950,000 distinct CDR3 sequences, with over 25% occurring only once. Their antigen targets remain unknown. The sample was cultured CD8+ T cells from PBMCs, taken from culture after CMV antigen stimulation. These receptors were obtained from a human donor in good health (CMV status not recorded). Some clones in this sample may be carry-over from other donors' samples.

V is TRBV6-6 and J is TRBJ2-1, with D possibly matching TRBD1 (5 bases). The CDR3 is 16 residues long. Germline V gives CDR1 MNHNY, CDR2 SVGAGI (reference sequence). The germline V and J ends were trimmed by 5 bases and 0 bases, with 14 bases remaining between them. This CDR3 reads CASSTQGSSSYNEQFF. The CDR3 DNA reads as TGTGCCAGCAGTACTCAGGGATCTAGCTCCTACAATGAGCAGTTCTTC.

There are a few counts of this clonotype. V usage is TRBV14 and J usage is TRBJ2-1; D unclear. Germline V lookup: CDR1 SGHDN, CDR2 FVKESK. Trimming removed 0 bases at V and 0 bases at J, with 6 bases between. The CDR3 is 15 residues long. DNA of the CDR3: TGTGCCAGCAGCCAAGATGGAGACTCCTACAATGAGCAGTTCTTC. Its translation is CASSQDGDSYNEQFF.

This clonotype was seen many times. The chain combines TRBV7-2 with TRBJ1-5; possibly TRBD1 for D (6 bases). The V gene's germline CDR1 is SGHTA and CDR2 FQGNSA. Between the trimmed V and J ends, which lost 6 bases and 5 bases, there was a span of 14 bases. This CDR3 is built from 14 residues. The chain's CDR3 is CASSSTGFDQPQHF. CDR3 DNA sequence: TGTGCCAGCAGTTCAACAGGGTTCGATCAGCCCCAGCATTTT. Together with reference TRBV7-2 and TRBJ1-5, the CDR3 gives the full variable domain: GAGVSQSPSNKVTEKGKDVELRCDPISGHTALYWYRQSLGQGLEFLIYFQGNSAPDKSGLPSDRFSAERTGGSVSTLTIQRTQQEDSAVYLCASSSTGFDQPQHFGDGTRLSIL.

The rearrangement joins TRBV20-1 to TRBJ2-7; D possibly corresponds to TRBD2 (5 bases). The CDR3 spans 14 residues. Trimming took 0 bases from V and 3 from J, leaving 12 bases between them. CDR1 is DFQATT and CDR2 is SNEGSKA in the germline V gene (reference sequence). The CDR3 region has the DNA TGCAGTGCTAGAGATATACTAGGCGGCTACGAGCAGTACGTC. Residues: CSARDILGGYEQYV.

DNA of the CDR3: TGTGCCAGCAGCTTCGGGACAGGGCGGAGGTATGGCTACACCTTC. Its protein is CASSFGTGRRYGYTF. J is TRBJ1-2 and V is TRBV7-3; 9 bases align to TRBD1. Trimming took 3 bases from V and 5 from J; bases not matched to a gene: 7. Germline values: CDR1 SGHTA, CDR2 FQGTGA. This CDR3 has 15 residues. The complete variable domain, with remaining parts taken from reference TRBV7-3 and TRBJ1-2, reads GAGVSQTPSNKVTEKGKYVELRCDPISGHTALYWYRQSLGQGPEFLIYFQGTGAADDSGLPNDRFFAVRPEGSVSTLKIQRTERGDSAVYLCASSFGTGRRYGYTFGSGTRLTVV.

This rearrangement joins TRBV6-5 to TRBJ1-1; 7 nucleotides agree with TRBD1. CDR3 size: 13 residues. V lost 5 bases to trimming and J lost 5 bases; unmatched junction nucleotides: 5. Germline V gives CDR1 MNHEY, CDR2 SVGAGI. The CDR3 loop reads CASSRHRGTEAFF. CDR3 in DNA: TGTGCCAGCAGTCGACACAGGGGAACTGAAGCTTTCTTT.

The CDR3 is CSATRGSQPQHF. For the CDR3, the DNA is TGCAGTGCTACCAGGGGCAGCCAGCCCCAGCATTTT. The J gene is TRBJ1-5, the V gene TRBV20-1; TRBD1 is a possible D gene (6 bases). Germline V gene lookup returns CDR1 DFQATT and CDR2 SNEGSKA (reference sequence). The V end lost 4 bases, the J end lost 7 bases, and 11 bases lay between the germline ends. This CDR3 spans 12 amino acids.

The chain has TRBV27 and TRBJ1-5; D is unresolved. This CDR3 has 13 amino acids. V was cut by 2 bases and J by 6 bases, with 8 bases left in between. CDR1 MNHEY and CDR2 SMNVEV come from the germline V gene (reference sequence). The CDR3: CASSLQRAQPQHF. The CDR3 DNA reads TGTGCCAGCAGTTTACAACGCGCTCAGCCCCAGCATTTT.

As for this clonotype: A much larger clone lies a single base off, so this may be a read error. The chain is built from TRBV11-2 and TRBJ1-5; unclear D gene. CDR1 SGHAT and CDR2 FQNNGV come from the germline V gene. The CDR3 length is 14 residues. CDR3: CANSLDRSNQPQHF. The CDR3 region has the DNA TGTGCCAACAGCTTAGATCGTAGCAATCAGCCCCAGCATTTT.

This sequence joins TRBV20-1 and TRBJ2-2; 7 nucleotides match TRBD1. The CDR3 extends over 16 amino acids. With 3 bases clipped from V and 1 base from J, the junction kept 8 bases outside the gene matches. CDR1 and CDR2 (germline): DFQATT, SNEGSKA (reference sequence). The CDR3 nucleotides read TGCAGTGCTAGCAGTAACCAGGGGGAGAACACCGGGGAGCTGTTTTTT. Its protein is CSASSNQGENTGELFF.

The chain couples TRBV7-9 to TRBJ1-4; tentative D call: TRBD1 (5 bases). The V and J ends lost 8 bases and 3 bases respectively, with 19 bases between them. There are 16 residues in the CDR3. Germline V gives CDR1 SEHNR, CDR2 FQNEAQ (reference sequence). In nucleotides, the CDR3 is TGTGCCAGCCAGCCCTCCGATGGGACCTCTAATGAAAAACTGTTTTTT. This encodes CASQPSDGTSNEKLFF.

This clonotype was seen more than once but under ten times. This chain joins TRBV6-6 and TRBJ1-5; possibly TRBD1 for D (5 bases). V lost 6 bases, J lost 0 bases, and 9 bases lay in between. CDR3 size: 14 residues. The V gene's germline CDR1 is MNHNY and CDR2 SVGAGI (reference sequence). The CDR3: CASRGDGSNQPQHF. The CDR3 DNA sequence: TGTGCCAGCAGGGGGGACGGTAGCAATCAGCCCCAGCATTTT.

The CDR3 spells CSAQQGPWEKLFF. The CDR3 coding sequence is TGCAGTGCCCAACAGGGCCCTTGGGAAAAACTGTTTTTT. The chain uses TRBV20-1 and TRBJ1-4, with a possible D match to TRBD1 (6 bases). Trimming stripped 6 bases from V and 8 bases from J, with 16 bases between. The CDR3 sequence is 13 residues long. Germline CDR1 DFQATT, CDR2 SNEGSKA (reference sequence).

Comments on this clonotype: The junction departs from germline at one end; a sequencing error may be responsible. The chain links TRBV6-1 to TRBJ2-5, with D maybe TRBD2 (5 bases). The CDR3 consists of 15 residues. Germline assignment: CDR1 MNHNS and CDR2 SASEGT. The CDR3: CACSEERVSGETQYF. CDR3 sequence (DNA): TGTGCCTGCAGTGAAGAACGGGTGAGCGGAGAGACCCAGTACTTC.

This rearrangement joins TRBV6-2 or TRBV6-3 to TRBJ1-6; tentative D call: TRBD1 (5 bases). Trimming left V 2 bases short and J 9 bases short, with 20 bases between. CDR1 MNHEY and CDR2 SVGEGT come from the germline V gene. This CDR3 has 17 amino acids. Here the CDR3 DNA reads TGTGCCAGCAGTTACCGTCCCTCCCGGGGGATGAGTTCACCCCTCCACTTT. Amino acids: CASSYRPSRGMSSPLHF.

The chain employs TRBV7-3 and TRBJ2-3; 8 bases agree with TRBD2. The CDR3 contains 15 residues. V lost 5 bases, J lost 4 bases, and 8 bases stayed unmatched. CDR1 is SGHTA and CDR2 is FQGTGA in the germline V gene. The DNA of the CDR3 is TGTGCCAGCAGCGAAACTAGCGGTCGGGCAGATACGCAGTATTTT. This encodes CASSETSGRADTQYF.

This clonotype was seen more than once but under ten times. The chain employs TRBV4-2 and TRBJ2-2; no reliable D call. V shed 4 bases and J shed 2 bases, with 11 bases lying between them. Germline V gene sequence: CDR1 LGHNA, CDR2 YNFKEQ. CDR3 length: 15 residues. The CDR3 nucleotides read TGTGCCAGCAGCCGAACAAGACAAAACACCGGGGAGCTGTTTTTT. Protein: CASSRTRQNTGELFF.

The chain recombines TRBV6-2 or TRBV6-3 with TRBJ2-2; a possible D gene is TRBD1 (6 bases). V dropped 6 bases and J dropped 7 bases, with 18 bases sitting between them. The length of the CDR3 is 15 residues. Germline assignment: CDR1 MNHEY and CDR2 SVGEGT. The DNA of the CDR3 is TGTGCCAGCAGCCCCGTGACAGGAGGTGTCGGGGAGCTGTTTTTT. Encoded protein: CASSPVTGGVGELFF.

This clonotype was recorded a few times. This CDR3 is CASSEAAGFNSPLHF. The DNA for the CDR3 is TGTGCCAGCAGTGAAGCGGCCGGGTTCAATTCACCCCTCCACTTT. The chain recombines TRBV6-1 with TRBJ1-6; D is unclear. This CDR3 has 15 residues. Germline loops: CDR1 MNHNS, CDR2 SASEGT. V was pared by 0 bases and J by 7 bases, with 10 bases between.

The V call is TRBV27, the J call TRBJ2-3; TRBD1 agrees at 8 bases. Germline trimming cut 3 bases from V and 2 bases from J; bases unmatched to any gene: 10. Germline V gene lookup returns CDR1 MNHEY and CDR2 SMNVEV (reference sequence). CDR3 length: 17 residues. The CDR3 region has the DNA TGTGCCAGCAGTTTGGTACCCCGGACAGGGCTCACAGATACGCAGTATTTT. Its translation: CASSLVPRTGLTDTQYF.

The rearrangement links TRBV7-9 to TRBJ2-1; 7 bases map to TRBD2. Germline V gives CDR1 SEHNR, CDR2 FQNEAQ (reference sequence). The CDR3 has 15 residues. Trimming took 7 bases from V and 2 from J; bases not matched to a gene: 8. The CDR3: CASTQGAGAYNEQFF. For the CDR3, the DNA is TGTGCCAGCACCCAAGGGGCGGGGGCCTACAATGAGCAGTTCTTC.

The genes are TRBV6-1 and TRBJ1-2; TRBD1 matches 7 bases. The CDR3 extends over 14 amino acids. V trimming: 2 bases; J trimming: 8 bases; junction bases outside the gene matches: 8. CDR1 MNHNS and CDR2 SASEGT come from the germline V gene. CDR3 in amino acids: CASSETGALSGYTF. DNA of the CDR3: TGTGCCAGCAGTGAAACAGGGGCCCTCTCAGGCTACACCTTC.

The chain joins TRBV7-9 to TRBJ2-5, with D possibly being TRBD1 or TRBD2 (5 bases each). Trimming stripped 8 bases from V and 1 base from J, with 14 bases between. CDR1 and CDR2 from the germline V gene are SEHNR and FQNEAQ (reference sequence). The CDR3 loop spans 14 amino acids. Here the CDR3 DNA reads TGTGCCAGCCGGGACGGGGTCCGCCAAGAGACCCAGTACTTC. Its translation: CASRDGVRQETQYF. Full variable domain (remainder filled in from reference TRBV7-9 and TRBJ2-5): DTGVSQNPRHKITKRGQNVTFRCDPISEHNRLYWYRQTLGQGPEFLTYFQNEAQLEKSRLLSDRFSAERPKGSFSTLEIQRTEQGDSAMYLCASRDGVRQETQYFGPGTRLLVL.

This clonotype was observed a few times. J is TRBJ1-5 and V is TRBV5-1; D remains ambiguous. Germline loops: CDR1 SGHRS, CDR2 YFSETQ. V lost 0 bases and J lost 0, with 7 bases in between. The CDR3 extends over 15 amino acids. CDR3 sequence reads: CASSLGPSSNQPQHF. The CDR3 nucleotides are TGCGCCAGCAGCTTGGGACCAAGTAGCAATCAGCCCCAGCATTTT.

The J gene is TRBJ2-5, the V gene TRBV14, with 8 positions matching TRBD2. The CDR3 runs 15 residues. Germline trimming cut 1 base from V and 5 bases from J; bases unmatched to any gene: 6. In germline, CDR1 is SGHDN, CDR2 FVKESK. CDR3 sequence: CASSQAPGTRETQYF. CDR3 coding DNA: TGTGCCAGCAGCCAAGCGCCAGGGACTAGGGAGACCCAGTACTTC.

This clonotype showed up just a few times. This chain joins TRBV5-1 and TRBJ1-4; TRBD1 matches 8 bases. The CDR3 loop spans 18 amino acids. Germline-derived CDR1 and CDR2 are SGHRS and YFSETQ. V trimming: 4 bases; J trimming: 2 bases; junction bases outside the gene matches: 13. CDR3 nucleotides: TGCGCCAGCAGCCGGAACCCTTTCACAGGGGGTACTAATGAAAAACTGTTTTTT. This gives the protein CASSRNPFTGGTNEKLFF.

This clonotype appeared a few times. The rearrangement links TRBV7-8 to TRBJ2-2, with D possibly matching TRBD1 (6 bases). With 3 bases removed from V and 7 bases from J, the gap between germline ends came to 21 bases. Germline V gene data show CDR1 as SGHVS and CDR2 as FQNEAQ. The CDR3 sequence is 17 residues long. This CDR3 reads CASSLVQEQGDGGELFF. The DNA of the CDR3 is TGTGCCAGCAGCTTGGTGCAGGAACAGGGTGACGGCGGGGAGCTGTTTTTT.

This clonotype was counted only a few times. The chain is built from TRBV27 and TRBJ2-2, with 7 positions matching TRBD1. V lost 1 base, J lost 4 bases, and 6 bases stayed unmatched. Germline CDR1 is MNHEY and CDR2 is SMNVEV (reference sequence). The CDR3 contains 16 residues. This CDR3 is CASSLWLGGGTGELFF. The CDR3 nucleotides read TGTGCCAGCAGTTTATGGTTAGGGGGCGGCACCGGGGAGCTGTTTTTT.

This clonotype was seen a handful of times. The chain joins TRBV28 to TRBJ2-1; TRBD1 aligns across 7 bases. Germline CDR1 and CDR2: MDHEN and SYDVKM. The CDR3 has 14 residues. With 3 bases clipped from V and 5 bases from J, the junction kept 4 bases outside the gene matches. The CDR3 DNA sequence: TGTGCCAGCAGTTTCGGGGACAGCGACAATGAGCAGTTCTTC. Translated: CASSFGDSDNEQFF.

V usage is TRBV9 and J usage is TRBJ2-1, with a tentative D call TRBD1 (6 bases). The CDR3 has 16 amino acids. Germline loops: CDR1 SGDLS, CDR2 YYNGEE. Trimming removed 4 bases from V and 1 base from J, with 15 bases in between. The CDR3 reads CASSPEGGRSYNEQFF. In DNA, the CDR3 is TGTGCCAGCAGCCCTGAAGGGGGACGGTCCTACAATGAGCAGTTCTTC. Complete variable domain (other parts from reference TRBV9 and TRBJ2-1): DSGVTQTPKHLITATGQRVTLRCSPRSGDLSVYWYQQSLDQGLQFLIQYYNGEERAKGNILERFSAQQFPDLHSELNLSSLELGDSALYFCASSPEGGRSYNEQFFGPGTRLTVL.

The rearrangement joins TRBV6-2 or TRBV6-3 to TRBJ2-3; perhaps TRBD2 as D (6 bases). Germline V gene lookup returns CDR1 MNHEY and CDR2 SVGEGT. With 6 bases removed from V and 0 bases from J, the gap between germline ends came to 25 bases. The CDR3 is made up of 19 amino acids. CDR3 DNA: TGTGCCAGCAGCCCCCGAGAGGCGGGGAGAGTATCTAGCACAGATACGCAGTATTTT. Protein product: CASSPREAGRVSSTDTQYF.

This chain uses TRBV5-1 with TRBJ2-1, with 15 bases fitting TRBD2. Trimming at V came to 3 bases and at J to 7 bases, leaving 11 bases not matched to a gene. Germline V gene sequence: CDR1 SGHRS, CDR2 YFSETQ. The CDR3 has 18 amino acids. The CDR3 loop is CASSSPGLAGGLPNEQFF. The CDR3 nucleotides are TGCGCCAGCAGCTCCCCAGGACTAGCGGGGGGGCTCCCTAATGAGCAGTTCTTC.